A single sample is the source of the 5 T cell receptor beta chains below, sequenced in a study of T cells in Graves' hyperthyroidism and ophthalmopathy. Amplification targeted TCR beta CDR3 regions from RNA transcripts. A set of HTBI primers served as the primers for a first-round RT-PCR of the TCR CDR3. TCRdb ran MiXCR on the multiplex PCR reads and lists one entry per CDR3 protein. The sample carries 500,000 to 800,000 distinct CDR3 sequences, 40% to 55% recorded once. Material for sequencing was peripheral blood or thyroid tissue (not recorded which). The receptors derive from an adult man with Graves' disease, either hyperthyroidism or ophthalmopathy (not recorded which).

The genes are TRBV5-1 and TRBJ1-1; D remains unclear. Germline loops: CDR1 SGHRS, CDR2 YFSETQ. V was pared by 4 bases and J by 1 base, with 11 bases between. The CDR3 extends over 14 amino acids. CDR3 DNA sequence: TGCGCCAGCAGCCCCGAATTGAGGAACACTGAAGCTTTCTTT. This codes for CASSPELRNTEAFF.

This clonotype showed up just a few times. The CDR3 spells CASRPWGFSTEAFF. As DNA, the CDR3 is TGTGCCAGCAGGCCCTGGGGGTTCAGCACTGAAGCTTTCTTT. The rearrangement uses TRBV2 and TRBJ1-1; tentative D call: TRBD1 (5 bases). The CDR3 is 14 residues long. Looked up from germline, CDR1 is SNHLY and CDR2 is FYNNEI. Trimming took 6 bases from V and 4 from J, leaving 15 bases between them.

As concerns this clonotype: One end of the junction varies from germline; a read error may be responsible. The chain is built from TRBV7-9 and TRBJ1-3, with TRBD1 matching over 7 bases. The germline V gene encodes CDR1 SEHNR and CDR2 FQNEAQ (reference sequence). The CDR3 totals 17 residues. The CDR3 region is CASSSGRDSSSGNTRYF. Written as DNA, the CDR3 is TGTGCCAGCAGCTCAGGACGGGACAGTAGCTCTGGAAACACCAGATATTTT.

This clonotype showed up many times. This chain connects TRBV24-1 to TRBJ2-2, with 8 positions matching TRBD1. The CDR3 sequence is 12 residues long. V lost 6 bases, J lost 10 bases, and 3 bases stayed unmatched. Per the germline V gene, CDR1 is KGHDR and CDR2 is SFDVKD. CDR3 region: CATSPGQAELFF. DNA for the CDR3: TGTGCCACCAGTCCGGGACAGGCGGAGCTGTTTTTT.

Turning to this clonotype: At one of its ends the junction is not consistent with the germline gene, which may arise from a read error. This rearrangement joins TRBV7-9 to TRBJ2-7; D unclear. This CDR3 comprises 13 residues. Germline V lookup: CDR1 SEHNR, CDR2 FQNEAQ (reference sequence). In nucleotides, the CDR3 is TGTGCCAGCAGCTCCCGGCATCTTCCCGAGCGGTACTTC. Protein product: CASSSRHLPERYF.